Sequencing of this TCR beta chain was carried out in a study of blood T cells in healthy people across ages. Study context: Template switching caught about one barcoded beta molecule for each two T cells.

This CDR3 is built from 14 residues. Per the germline V gene, CDR1 is SGHTA and CDR2 is FQGNSA. Germline trimming cut 7 bases from V and 7 bases from J; bases unmatched to any gene: 7. A few counts support this clonotype. Primed by a sample-barcoded 5' primer and a J-beta primer mix, a second PCR proceeded for roughly 6 to 12 cycles. TCRdb called the 5' RACE reads again in MiXCR, with one record for every CDR3 protein. Here the sample spans roughly 500,000 distinct CDR3 sequences, approximately 25% being singletons. Researchers collected approximately 9.5 milliliters of peripheral blood from every single donor.

Sequencing used blood. J is TRBJ1-6 and V is TRBV7-2, with 7 bases that match TRBD1. This receptor was identified in a woman in her seventies in good health. CDR3 nucleotide sequence: TGTGCCAGCACCAGTGGCAGGGGGAATTCACCCCTCCACTTT. Translated: CASTSGRGNSPLHF. Filled out from reference TRBV7-2 and TRBJ1-6, the complete variable domain reads GAGVSQSPSNKVTEKGKDVELRCDPISGHTALYWYRQSLGQGLEFLIYFQGNSAPDKSGLPSDRFSAERTGGSVSTLTIQRTQQEDSAVYLCASTSGRGNSPLHFGNGTRLTVT.